One sample yielded the 21 T cell receptor beta chains listed below, sequenced in a study of blood T cell repertoires in COVID-19 (dated by TCRdb to 2020 to 2021). Library preparation employed the immunoSEQ multiplex PCR assay. As stored in TCRdb, this immuneACCESS dataset retains in-frame rearrangements with V and J assigned. A fraction of the clones does not appear; measured against another copy, unresolved V genes explain less than half of the discrepancy, and the remainder lacks a known reason. Within this sample are about 250,000 clones, with 65% to 85% of them counted one time only. The ten most abundant clones make up under 5% of the sample. Sequenced input: peripheral blood. The receptors were gathered from a man aged 50 or older with active or convalescent COVID-19.

V gene TRBV11-2 combines with J gene TRBJ1-1; D may be TRBD1 (5 bases). CDR1 is SGHAT and CDR2 is FQNNGV in the germline V gene. This CDR3 is 15 amino acids long. V dropped 5 bases and J dropped 0 bases, with 13 bases sitting between them. The CDR3 is CASSPRRGMNTEAFF. The DNA of the CDR3 is TGTGCCAGCAGCCCGAGGCGGGGGATGAACACTGAAGCTTTCTTT.

In its sample, this clone was seen once. V and J are TRBV7-9 and TRBJ2-7; 12 bases line up with TRBD1. Germline values: CDR1 SEHNR, CDR2 FQNEAQ (reference sequence). This CDR3 is built from 14 residues. V was pared by 5 bases and J by 7 bases, with 6 bases of the junction left unmatched. The CDR3, as DNA: TGTGCCAGCAGCCCGGGACAGGGGGCGAGAGAGCAGTACTTC. Protein product: CASSPGQGAREQYF.

The gene calls are TRBV7-2 and TRBJ2-7; a possible D gene is TRBD2 (6 bases). The CDR3 extends over 13 amino acids. Trimming removed 8 bases from V and 0 bases from J, with 11 bases in between. Germline CDR1 is SGHTA and CDR2 is FQGNSA. The CDR3 sequence is CASGRGTSYEQYF. CDR3 nucleotides: TGTGCCAGCGGACGGGGGACCTCCTACGAGCAGTACTTC.

The V gene is TRBV10-3, the J gene TRBJ2-1; no clear D. The V gene lost 4 bases and the J gene lost 2 bases, with 12 bases spanning the gap. This CDR3 has 15 residues. The germline CDR1 and CDR2 sequences are ENHRY and SYGVKD. CDR3 nucleotide sequence: TGTGCCATCAGTGCGACTCTCGACCCCTACAATGAGCAGTTCTTC. It yields the protein CAISATLDPYNEQFF.

The rearrangement joins TRBV19 to TRBJ1-1, with TRBD1 matching 8 bases. This CDR3 is built from 13 residues. Germline CDR1 LNHDA, CDR2 SQIVND (reference sequence). With V trimmed by 6 bases and J by 11 bases, 11 bases remained unmatched. CDR3 in amino acids: CASSLRGRGSAFF. The CDR3 coding sequence is TGTGCCAGTAGCCTCAGGGGGCGCGGGTCGGCTTTCTTT.

The chain links TRBV24-1 to TRBJ2-2; TRBD2 matches 9 bases. There are 16 residues in the CDR3. The J segment lost 5 bases and the V segment lost 4 bases, leaving 7 bases of the junction unmatched. In germline, CDR1 is KGHDR, CDR2 SFDVKD. DNA of the CDR3: TGTGCCACCAGTGACCCGCGGGGGGGCAGGACCGGGGAGCTGTTTTTT. This gives the protein CATSDPRGGRTGELFF.

The chain combines TRBV7-2 with TRBJ1-3; 8 bases are shared with TRBD1. Germline assignment: CDR1 SGHTA and CDR2 FQGNSA. This CDR3 contains 14 residues. Trimming took 2 bases from V and 6 from J; bases not matched to a gene: 3. The CDR3 sequence is CASSLQGAENTIYF. The CDR3 region has the DNA TGTGCCAGCAGCTTACAGGGGGCAGAAAACACCATATATTTT. The whole variable domain, filled in from reference TRBV7-2 and TRBJ1-3, reads GAGVSQSPSNKVTEKGKDVELRCDPISGHTALYWYRQSLGQGLEFLIYFQGNSAPDKSGLPSDRFSAERTGGSVSTLTIQRTQQEDSAVYLCASSLQGAENTIYFGEGSWLTVV.

In its sample, this clone was seen a few times. The V and J genes are TRBV5-1 and TRBJ2-2, with TRBD1 matching 9 bases. This CDR3 spans 16 amino acids. V dropped 4 bases and J dropped 5; count of bases not matched to a gene: 9. Germline-derived CDR1 and CDR2 are SGHRS and YFSETQ. The CDR3 loop reads CASSPPGQGRTGELFF. As DNA, the CDR3 is TGCGCCAGCAGCCCTCCGGGACAGGGAAGGACCGGGGAGCTGTTTTTT. Supplemented by reference TRBV5-1 and TRBJ2-2, the full variable domain reads KAGVTQTPRYLIKTRGQQVTLSCSPISGHRSVSWYQQTPGQGLQFLFEYFSETQRNKGNFPGRFSGRQFSNSRSEMNVSTLELGDSALYLCASSPPGQGRTGELFFGEGSRLTVL.

J is TRBJ2-1 and V is TRBV7-3; the D gene is possibly TRBD1 (6 bases). CDR3 length equals 18 residues. The V and J ends lost 1 base and 4 bases respectively, with 20 bases between them. Germline-derived CDR1 and CDR2 are SGHTA and FQGTGA. The CDR3 sequence is CASSLKVLGGSGYNEQFF. CDR3 coding DNA: TGTGCCAGCAGCTTAAAGGTGTTAGGGGGATCGGGGTACAATGAGCAGTTCTTC.

The chain carries TRBV7-2 and TRBJ1-1; 7 bases fit TRBD1. The junction had 7 bases not matched to a gene; V was cut back by 3 bases and J by 3 bases. In germline, CDR1 is SGHTA, CDR2 FQGNSA. The CDR3 extends over 15 amino acids. The CDR3 nucleotides read TGTGCCAGCAGCTTCCGGACAGGTGGGGACACTGAAGCTTTCTTT. Translated: CASSFRTGGDTEAFF.

This clone was seen a few times. V and J are TRBV5-4 and TRBJ2-1, with TRBD2 identical over 11 bases. The CDR3 covers 19 residues. V gave up 4 bases and J gave up 1 base; unmatched junction bases: 13. Germline lookup yields CDR1 SGHNT and CDR2 YYREEE (reference sequence). The CDR3 nucleotides read TGTGCCAGCAGCAGGAAGCTAGCGGGGGGCCTGGCGTCCTACAATGAGCAGTTCTTC. Protein: CASSRKLAGGLASYNEQFF.

The chain uses TRBV10-3 and TRBJ1-5; possibly TRBD1 for D (5 bases). This CDR3 has 13 amino acids. Germline CDR1 ENHRY, CDR2 SYGVKD. Trimming stripped 9 bases from V and 1 base from J, with 10 bases between. The CDR3 DNA reads TGTGCCATACAACAGGAGAGCAATCAGCCCCAGCATTTT. It codes for CAIQQESNQPQHF.

V gene TRBV2 combines with J gene TRBJ1-3, with D hard to call. This CDR3 contains 15 residues. The V and J ends lost 7 bases and 2 bases respectively, with 15 bases between them. Per the germline V gene, CDR1 is SNHLY and CDR2 is FYNNEI. Here the CDR3 DNA reads TGTGCCAGCACCCCCAGAAAGTTTGCTGGAAACACCATATATTTT. Translation: CASTPRKFAGNTIYF.

The V and J genes are TRBV15 and TRBJ1-2; TRBD1 matches at 10 bases. There are 14 residues in the CDR3. The V gene end was trimmed by 5 bases and the J gene end by 8 bases; junction bases not matched to a gene: 8. Germline lookup yields CDR1 LNHNV and CDR2 YYDKDF (reference sequence). For the CDR3, the DNA is TGTGCCACCAGCCCGGGACAGGGGCGTGGAGGCTACACCTTC. This translates into CATSPGQGRGGYTF.

The rearrangement joins TRBV28 to TRBJ1-1, with 8 nucleotides matching TRBD1. CDR1 MDHEN and CDR2 SYDVKM come from the germline V gene. The CDR3 loop spans 15 amino acids. V was pared by 5 bases and J by 3 bases, with 8 bases of the junction left unmatched. Here the CDR3 reads CASSPRGLRDTEAFF. The CDR3 DNA sequence: TGTGCCAGCAGTCCCAGGGGGCTGAGGGACACTGAAGCTTTCTTT. Looking up the rest from reference TRBV28 and TRBJ1-1 gives the full variable domain: DVKVTQSSRYLVKRTGEKVFLECVQDMDHENMFWYRQDPGLGLRLIYFSYDVKMKEKGDIPEGYSVSREKKERFSLILESASTNQTSMYLCASSPRGLRDTEAFFGQGTRLTVV.

DNA for the CDR3: TGTGCCAGCAGCTTGCGGGGGACTAACTATGGCTACACCTTC. It encodes CASSLRGTNYGYTF. The rearrangement joins TRBV5-4 to TRBJ1-2; D possibly corresponds to TRBD1 (5 bases). V shed 1 base and J shed 0 bases, with 7 bases lying between them. The CDR3 extends over 14 amino acids. Germline loops: CDR1 SGHNT, CDR2 YYREEE (reference sequence).

There are many counts of this clone. V gene TRBV18 combines with J gene TRBJ1-5, with 9 nucleotides matching TRBD1. CDR3 length: 14 residues. Trimming cost V 4 bases and J 9 bases; bases outside gene matches: 7. The germline V gene encodes CDR1 KGHSH and CDR2 LQKENI. The CDR3 DNA reads TGTGCCAGCTCACTAGGACAGGGGATGGGGCCCCAGCATTTT. Its translation is CASSLGQGMGPQHF.

This chain uses TRBV30 with TRBJ1-1; 10 positions match TRBD1. The CDR3 is 15 amino acids. The V segment lost 2 bases and the J segment 4 bases; nucleotides outside the gene matches: 7. Per germline, CDR1 GTSNPN and CDR2 SVGIG (reference sequence). The CDR3 nucleotides are TGTGCCTGGAGTACCTTGGGACAGGGGAGCACTGAAGCTTTCTTT. It specifies CAWSTLGQGSTEAFF. Looking up the rest from reference TRBV30 and TRBJ1-1 gives the full variable domain: SQTIHQWPATLVQPVGSPLSLECTVEGTSNPNLYWYRQAAGRGLQLLFYSVGIGQISSEVPQNLSASRPQDRQFILSSKKLLLSDSGFYLCAWSTLGQGSTEAFFGQGTRLTVV.

The gene calls are TRBV6-4 and TRBJ1-5; the D gene is possibly TRBD1 (5 bases). Germline assignment: CDR1 MRHNA and CDR2 SNTAGT. The V gene lost 6 bases and the J gene lost 4 bases, with 7 bases spanning the gap. This CDR3 comprises 12 residues. CDR3 sequence (DNA): TGTGCCAGCAGGGGGGGGAATCAGCCCCAGCATTTT. This gives the protein CASRGGNQPQHF.

V is TRBV5-1 and J is TRBJ1-1; maybe TRBD1 (6 bases). V lost 0 bases to trimming and J lost 4 bases, with 7 bases between them. The CDR3 spans 13 residues. From germline, CDR1 is SGHRS and CDR2 YFSETQ. The CDR3 DNA sequence: TGCGCCAGCAGCTTGGCAGGGGCCACTGAAGCTTTCTTT. This codes for CASSLAGATEAFF.

This chain links TRBV7-2 with TRBJ1-1; D gene uncertain. The ends were cut back, 2 bases at V and 1 base at J, with 8 bases in the middle. The CDR3 runs 14 residues. The germline gives CDR1 SGHTA, CDR2 FQGNSA. CDR3: CASSLKGGNTEAFF. The CDR3 nucleotides read TGTGCCAGCAGCTTAAAGGGAGGGAACACTGAAGCTTTCTTT.